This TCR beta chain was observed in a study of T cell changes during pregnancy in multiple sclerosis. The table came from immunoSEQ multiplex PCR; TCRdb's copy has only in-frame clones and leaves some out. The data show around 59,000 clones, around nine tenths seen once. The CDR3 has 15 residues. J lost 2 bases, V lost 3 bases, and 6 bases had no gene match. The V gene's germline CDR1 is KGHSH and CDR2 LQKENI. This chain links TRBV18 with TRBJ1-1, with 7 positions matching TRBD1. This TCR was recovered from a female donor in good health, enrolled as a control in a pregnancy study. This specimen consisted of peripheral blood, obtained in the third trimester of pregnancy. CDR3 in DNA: TGTGCCAGCTCACCCGAGACAGGGATTAACACTGAAGCTTTCTTT. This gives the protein CASSPETGINTEAFF.